This T cell receptor (beta chain) was recorded in a study of blood T cell repertoires in COVID-19. Per the original data handling: Cell counts per sample came from amplifying reference gene primers. Profiling relied on immunoSEQ multiplex PCR, and the TCRdb table lists in-frame clones only, not all of them. That table gives V, J and clone size, and the DNA gave D and trimming. The repertoire holds around 68,000 clones, 85% to 90% seen once, with approximately 2.7% in the top ten. After removal of 7 bases from V and 0 bases from J, the junction contained 8 bases not matched to a gene. CDR1 MGHDK and CDR2 SYGVNS come from the germline V gene. There are 17 residues in the CDR3.

The clonotype originates from a man in his forties or fifties with acute or convalescent COVID-19. Sequenced sample: peripheral blood. The chain is built from TRBV25-1 and TRBJ2-1, with TRBD2 matching 11 bases. DNA for the CDR3: TGTGCCAGCAAGGGATTAGCGGGAGGGAGCTCCTACAATGAGCAGTTCTTC. Translation: CASKGLAGGSSYNEQFF.